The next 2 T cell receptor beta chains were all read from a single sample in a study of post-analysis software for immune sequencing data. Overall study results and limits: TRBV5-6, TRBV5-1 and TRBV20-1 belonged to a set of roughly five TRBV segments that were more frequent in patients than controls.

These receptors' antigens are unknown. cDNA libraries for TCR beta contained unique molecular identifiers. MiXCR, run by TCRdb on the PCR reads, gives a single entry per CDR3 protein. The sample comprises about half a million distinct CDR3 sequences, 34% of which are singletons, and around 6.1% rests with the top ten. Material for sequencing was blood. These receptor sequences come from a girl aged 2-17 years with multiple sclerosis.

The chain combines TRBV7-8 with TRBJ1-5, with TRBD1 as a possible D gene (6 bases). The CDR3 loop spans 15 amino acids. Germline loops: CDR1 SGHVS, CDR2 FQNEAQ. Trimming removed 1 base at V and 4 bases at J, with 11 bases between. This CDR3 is CASSLVRDNNQPQHF. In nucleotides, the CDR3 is TGTGCCAGCAGCTTAGTCCGGGACAATAATCAGCCCCAGCATTTT.

CDR3 sequence reads: CSAGYSGGTSNEQFF. As DNA, the CDR3 is TGCAGTGCTGGGTATAGCGGGGGAACGTCTAATGAGCAGTTCTTC. The chain employs TRBV20-1 and TRBJ2-1; 9 nucleotides match TRBD2. V gave up 5 bases and J gave up 7 bases; unmatched junction bases: 12. The CDR3 has 15 amino acids. Germline lookup yields CDR1 DFQATT and CDR2 SNEGSKA (reference sequence).